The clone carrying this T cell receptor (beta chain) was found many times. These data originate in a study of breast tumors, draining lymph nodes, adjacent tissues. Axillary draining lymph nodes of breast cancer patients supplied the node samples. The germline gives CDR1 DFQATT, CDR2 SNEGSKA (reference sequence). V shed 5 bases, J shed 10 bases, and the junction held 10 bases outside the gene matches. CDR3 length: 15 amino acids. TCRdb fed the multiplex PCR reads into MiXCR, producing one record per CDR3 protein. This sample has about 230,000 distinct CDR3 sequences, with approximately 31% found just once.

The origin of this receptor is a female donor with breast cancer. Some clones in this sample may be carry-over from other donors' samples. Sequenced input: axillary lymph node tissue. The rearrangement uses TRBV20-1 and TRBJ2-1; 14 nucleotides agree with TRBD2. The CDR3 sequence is CSAPPGLAGVGEQFF. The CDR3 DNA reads TGCAGTGCTCCGCCGGGACTAGCGGGAGTAGGCGAGCAGTTCTTC.